The rows below give T cell receptor beta chains drawn from one sample of a study of T cells after yellow fever vaccination. TCRdb redid the calling of the 5' RACE reads with MiXCR, one entry per CDR3 protein. This sample has about 260,000 distinct CDR3 sequences; over 10% occur once, and the top ten carry around 0.49%. The sample in question was CD4+ T cells sorted from PBMCs, obtained 45 days after the yellow fever booster vaccination. The receptor source for this set is a man aged 25-45 years who received the YFV17D yellow fever vaccine. CDR3s include the opening cysteine and the closing phenylalanine or tryptophan. The order of the fields is J gene, V gene, D gene, clone size, CDR3 protein, CDR3 DNA. The D gene is left open where the match is weak. A clone size is listed for some rows: how often the clone was seen (once, few, many), or a class if it is expanded.

j_call: TRBJ1-2; v_call: TRBV20-1; d_call: TRBD1; clone_size: NA; cdr3_aa: CSASRQGADGYTF; cdr3_nt: TGCAGTGCTAGTAGGCAGGGGGCTGATGGCTACACCTTC
j_call: TRBJ2-5; v_call: TRBV9; d_call: NA; clone_size: few; cdr3_aa: CASSVREGAGETQYF; cdr3_nt: TGTGCCAGCAGCGTAAGGGAGGGGGCCGGAGAGACCCAGTACTTC
j_call: TRBJ2-1; v_call: TRBV20-1; d_call: NA; clone_size: NA; cdr3_aa: CSARDRRAPYNEQFF; cdr3_nt: TGCAGTGCTAGAGATCGGCGGGCACCATACAATGAGCAGTTCTTC
j_call: TRBJ2-2; v_call: TRBV9; d_call: NA; clone_size: NA; cdr3_aa: CASSAPGTLNTGELFF; cdr3_nt: TGTGCCAGCAGCGCTCCCGGGACACTGAACACCGGGGAGCTGTTTTTT
j_call: TRBJ2-1; v_call: TRBV20-1; d_call: NA; clone_size: few; cdr3_aa: CSAGDNEQFF; cdr3_nt: TGCAGTGCTGGAGACAATGAGCAGTTCTTC
j_call: TRBJ2-5; v_call: TRBV28; d_call: TRBD2; clone_size: few; cdr3_aa: CASSSYRLAGGETQYF; cdr3_nt: TGTGCCAGCAGCTCCTACAGACTAGCGGGAGGAGAGACCCAGTACTTC
j_call: TRBJ2-1; v_call: TRBV5-1; d_call: NA; clone_size: NA; cdr3_aa: CASSRQGHEQFF; cdr3_nt: TGCGCCAGCAGTCGTCAGGGCCATGAGCAGTTCTTC
j_call: TRBJ2-7; v_call: TRBV5-1; d_call: TRBD1; clone_size: few; cdr3_aa: CASSFGDRGSQYF; cdr3_nt: TGCGCCAGCAGCTTCGGGGACAGGGGTTCGCAGTACTTC
j_call: TRBJ2-1; v_call: TRBV30; d_call: TRBD2; clone_size: NA; cdr3_aa: CAWSAAGVSYNEQFF; cdr3_nt: TGTGCCTGGAGTGCTGCGGGAGTCTCCTACAATGAGCAGTTCTTC
j_call: TRBJ2-3; v_call: TRBV5-1; d_call: NA; clone_size: few; cdr3_aa: CASLESDTQYF; cdr3_nt: TGCGCCAGCTTAGAGTCAGATACGCAGTATTTT
j_call: TRBJ1-1; v_call: TRBV7-2; d_call: NA; clone_size: NA; cdr3_aa: CASSPQEFTEAFF; cdr3_nt: TGTGCCAGCAGCCCCCAGGAATTCACTGAAGCTTTCTTT
j_call: TRBJ1-5; v_call: TRBV20-1; d_call: TRBD1; clone_size: few; cdr3_aa: CSAEDRVNNQPQHF; cdr3_nt: TGCAGTGCTGAAGACAGGGTGAACAATCAGCCCCAGCATTTT
j_call: TRBJ2-3; v_call: TRBV10-3; d_call: TRBD2; clone_size: few; cdr3_aa: CATGLAGTDTQYF; cdr3_nt: TGTGCCACTGGACTAGCGGGCACAGATACGCAGTATTTT
j_call: TRBJ2-1; v_call: TRBV12-5; d_call: NA; clone_size: many; cdr3_aa: CASGQGLGYNEQFF; cdr3_nt: TGTGCTAGTGGTCAAGGACTCGGCTACAATGAGCAGTTCTTC
j_call: TRBJ1-4; v_call: TRBV10-3; d_call: NA; clone_size: NA; cdr3_aa: CAISEVIGGEKLFF; cdr3_nt: TGTGCCATCAGTGAGGTCATCGGAGGTGAAAAACTGTTTTTT
j_call: TRBJ1-6; v_call: TRBV20-1; d_call: NA; clone_size: few; cdr3_aa: CSAVKGRAPLHF; cdr3_nt: TGCAGTGCTGTCAAGGGCAGGGCACCCCTCCACTTT
j_call: TRBJ2-5; v_call: TRBV7-9; d_call: NA; clone_size: NA; cdr3_aa: CASSLPGRQETQYF; cdr3_nt: TGTGCCAGCAGCTTACCGGGGCGGCAAGAGACCCAGTACTTC
j_call: TRBJ2-2; v_call: TRBV7-9; d_call: TRBD1; clone_size: few; cdr3_aa: CASSSGQTNTGELFF; cdr3_nt: TGTGCCAGCAGCTCGGGACAGACAAACACCGGGGAGCTGTTTTTT
j_call: TRBJ2-1; v_call: TRBV7-9; d_call: TRBD1; clone_size: NA; cdr3_aa: CASSHGQVIYNEQFF; cdr3_nt: TGTGCCAGCAGCCACGGACAGGTGATATACAATGAGCAGTTCTTC
j_call: TRBJ2-5; v_call: TRBV12-3/TRBV12-4; d_call: NA; clone_size: few; cdr3_aa: CASSLRGSGPQETQYF; cdr3_nt: TGTGCCAGCAGTTTAAGAGGGAGCGGGCCCCAAGAGACCCAGTACTTC
j_call: TRBJ2-3; v_call: TRBV7-2; d_call: TRBD2; clone_size: NA; cdr3_aa: CASSRGLAGDTQYF; cdr3_nt: TGTGCCAGCAGCAGGGGACTAGCGGGAGATACGCAGTATTTT
j_call: TRBJ2-7; v_call: TRBV3-1; d_call: TRBD2; clone_size: few; cdr3_aa: CASSQVIAGLRVEQYF; cdr3_nt: TGTGCCAGCAGCCAAGTGATAGCGGGCCTTCGGGTCGAGCAGTACTTC
j_call: TRBJ2-1; v_call: TRBV7-2; d_call: TRBD1; clone_size: many; cdr3_aa: CASSRLAGGNYNEQFF; cdr3_nt: TGTGCCAGCAGCCGTCTCGCAGGGGGCAACTACAATGAGCAGTTCTTC
j_call: TRBJ2-1; v_call: TRBV30; d_call: NA; clone_size: NA; cdr3_aa: CAWSVRGGNEQFF; cdr3_nt: TGTGCCTGGAGTGTACGTGGGGGGAATGAGCAGTTCTTC
j_call: TRBJ2-1; v_call: TRBV5-1; d_call: NA; clone_size: few; cdr3_aa: CASSLYRNEQFF; cdr3_nt: TGCGCCAGCAGCTTGTATCGGAATGAGCAGTTCTTC
j_call: TRBJ2-2; v_call: TRBV28; d_call: TRBD2; clone_size: NA; cdr3_aa: CASNRPPGGGVGADTGELFF; cdr3_nt: TGTGCCAGCAATAGACCTCCCGGCGGGGGGGTAGGGGCGGACACCGGGGAGCTGTTTTTT
j_call: TRBJ2-1; v_call: TRBV10-1; d_call: TRBD1; clone_size: few; cdr3_aa: CASSAGTGRFNEQFF; cdr3_nt: TGCGCCAGCAGCGCCGGGACAGGGAGGTTCAATGAGCAGTTCTTC
j_call: TRBJ2-1; v_call: TRBV3-1; d_call: NA; clone_size: few; cdr3_aa: CASSQDTPYNEQFF; cdr3_nt: TGTGCCAGCAGCCAAGATACCCCGTACAATGAGCAGTTCTTC
j_call: TRBJ2-5; v_call: TRBV5-5; d_call: NA; clone_size: NA; cdr3_aa: CASTFSQQQETQYF; cdr3_nt: TGTGCCAGCACCTTCAGTCAGCAACAAGAGACCCAGTACTTC
j_call: TRBJ1-5; v_call: TRBV18; d_call: NA; clone_size: many; cdr3_aa: CASSPNSNQPQHF; cdr3_nt: TGTGCCAGCTCACCGAATAGCAATCAGCCCCAGCATTTT
j_call: TRBJ1-5; v_call: TRBV10-3; d_call: NA; clone_size: few; cdr3_aa: CAISESRQGPNQPQHF; cdr3_nt: TGTGCCATCAGTGAGTCAAGGCAGGGACCTAATCAGCCCCAGCATTTT
j_call: TRBJ2-5; v_call: TRBV20-1; d_call: NA; clone_size: many; cdr3_aa: CSARSQETQYF; cdr3_nt: TGCAGTGCTCGGTCCCAAGAGACCCAGTACTTC
j_call: TRBJ2-4; v_call: TRBV7-2; d_call: NA; clone_size: few; cdr3_aa: CASSPRGADLAKNIQYF; cdr3_nt: TGTGCCAGCAGCCCCAGGGGGGCAGACTTAGCCAAAAACATTCAGTACTTC
j_call: TRBJ2-7; v_call: TRBV7-9; d_call: NA; clone_size: few; cdr3_aa: CASSMTVGEQYF; cdr3_nt: TGTGCCAGCAGCATGACAGTGGGCGAGCAGTACTTC
j_call: TRBJ2-1; v_call: TRBV7-9; d_call: NA; clone_size: NA; cdr3_aa: CASSPDSLSYNEQFF; cdr3_nt: TGTGCCAGCAGTCCCGACTCCCTCTCCTACAATGAGCAGTTCTTC
j_call: TRBJ2-7; v_call: TRBV4-3; d_call: NA; clone_size: once; cdr3_aa: CASSQDVRARDSDEQYF; cdr3_nt: TGCGCCAGCAGCCAAGATGTGAGGGCGCGGGACTCCGACGAGCAGTACTTC
j_call: TRBJ2-2; v_call: TRBV5-1; d_call: TRBD1; clone_size: NA; cdr3_aa: CASSLQGDGEMFF; cdr3_nt: TGCGCCAGCAGTCTACAGGGGGACGGGGAGATGTTTTTT
j_call: TRBJ1-2; v_call: TRBV7-2; d_call: TRBD1; clone_size: few; cdr3_aa: CASSSRRGYNYGYTF; cdr3_nt: TGTGCCAGCAGCTCCCGCAGGGGGTATAACTATGGCTACACCTTC
j_call: TRBJ2-3; v_call: TRBV28; d_call: NA; clone_size: few; cdr3_aa: CASSFAGIGTDTQYF; cdr3_nt: TGTGCCAGCAGTTTTGCAGGAATCGGCACAGATACGCAGTATTTT
j_call: TRBJ2-1; v_call: TRBV12-3/TRBV12-4; d_call: TRBD2; clone_size: many; cdr3_aa: CASRQLSGRRDNEQFF; cdr3_nt: TGTGCCAGCAGACAACTTAGCGGGAGAAGGGACAATGAGCAGTTCTTC
j_call: TRBJ2-7; v_call: TRBV28; d_call: NA; clone_size: NA; cdr3_aa: CASSSPVHEQYF; cdr3_nt: TGTGCCAGCAGTTCTCCGGTCCACGAGCAGTACTTC
j_call: TRBJ2-5; v_call: TRBV9; d_call: NA; clone_size: few; cdr3_aa: CASSVRPGWETQYF; cdr3_nt: TGTGCCAGCAGCGTACGACCGGGTTGGGAGACCCAGTACTTC
j_call: TRBJ1-2; v_call: TRBV20-1; d_call: NA; clone_size: few; cdr3_aa: CSALTVAGFYGYTF; cdr3_nt: TGCAGTGCTTTAACCGTGGCGGGATTTTATGGCTACACCTTC
j_call: TRBJ2-4; v_call: TRBV29-1; d_call: NA; clone_size: NA; cdr3_aa: CSVGPVGNIQYF; cdr3_nt: TGCAGCGTGGGCCCCGTTGGAAACATTCAGTACTTC
j_call: TRBJ2-7; v_call: TRBV5-1; d_call: TRBD2; clone_size: few; cdr3_aa: CASSSAGTSVAYEQYF; cdr3_nt: TGCGCCAGCAGCTCCGCCGGGACTAGCGTCGCCTACGAGCAGTACTTC
j_call: TRBJ2-5; v_call: TRBV20-1; d_call: TRBD1; clone_size: NA; cdr3_aa: CSAPPPGQKETQYF; cdr3_nt: TGCAGTGCACCCCCGCCGGGACAGAAAGAGACCCAGTACTTC
j_call: TRBJ2-3; v_call: TRBV5-1; d_call: TRBD2; clone_size: few; cdr3_aa: CASSAGGATDTQYF; cdr3_nt: TGCGCCTCTTCAGCGGGAGGGGCCACAGATACGCAGTATTTT
j_call: TRBJ2-1; v_call: TRBV12-5; d_call: TRBD1; clone_size: few; cdr3_aa: CASGLGTQGAREQFF; cdr3_nt: TGTGCTAGTGGTTTGGGGACACAGGGGGCGCGCGAGCAGTTCTTC
j_call: TRBJ2-3; v_call: TRBV2; d_call: NA; clone_size: NA; cdr3_aa: CASSGGISTDTQYF; cdr3_nt: TGTGCCAGCAGTGGCGGTATTAGCACAGATACGCAGTATTTT
j_call: TRBJ2-3; v_call: TRBV9; d_call: NA; clone_size: few; cdr3_aa: CASSVTFDTQYF; cdr3_nt: TGTGCCAGCAGCGTTACTTTTGATACGCAGTATTTT
j_call: TRBJ1-5; v_call: TRBV12-3/TRBV12-4; d_call: NA; clone_size: NA; cdr3_aa: CASSSNSNQPQHF; cdr3_nt: TGTGCCAGCAGTTCAAACAGCAATCAGCCCCAGCATTTT
j_call: TRBJ2-2; v_call: TRBV7-2; d_call: TRBD2; clone_size: NA; cdr3_aa: CASSVRLAENTGELFF; cdr3_nt: TGTGCCAGCAGCGTACGACTAGCTGAGAACACCGGGGAGCTGTTTTTT
j_call: TRBJ2-3; v_call: TRBV20-1; d_call: NA; clone_size: few; cdr3_aa: CSARGVAGVDTQYF; cdr3_nt: TGCAGTGCTAGAGGAGTAGCTGGGGTAGATACGCAGTATTTT
j_call: TRBJ2-1; v_call: TRBV20-1; d_call: NA; clone_size: many; cdr3_aa: CSARGVREGFVNEQFF; cdr3_nt: TGCAGTGCTAGAGGGGTACGGGAAGGTTTTGTCAATGAGCAGTTCTTC
j_call: TRBJ2-4; v_call: TRBV4-2; d_call: TRBD2; clone_size: NA; cdr3_aa: CASSLIDGLAGKAKNIQYF; cdr3_nt: TGTGCCAGCAGCCTGATCGACGGACTAGCGGGAAAGGCCAAAAACATTCAGTACTTC
j_call: TRBJ2-3; v_call: TRBV21-1; d_call: NA; clone_size: NA; cdr3_aa: CASSKTGTSGATDTQYF; cdr3_nt: TGTGCCAGCAGCAAGACTGGGACTAGCGGGGCCACAGATACGCAGTATTTT
j_call: TRBJ2-2; v_call: TRBV4-2; d_call: NA; clone_size: NA; cdr3_aa: CASSPPGVTGELFF; cdr3_nt: TGTGCCAGCAGCCCGCCAGGCGTGACCGGGGAGCTGTTTTTT
j_call: TRBJ2-5; v_call: TRBV15; d_call: NA; clone_size: few; cdr3_aa: CATSRRIQGWETQYF; cdr3_nt: TGTGCCACCAGCAGACGAATACAGGGCTGGGAGACCCAGTACTTC